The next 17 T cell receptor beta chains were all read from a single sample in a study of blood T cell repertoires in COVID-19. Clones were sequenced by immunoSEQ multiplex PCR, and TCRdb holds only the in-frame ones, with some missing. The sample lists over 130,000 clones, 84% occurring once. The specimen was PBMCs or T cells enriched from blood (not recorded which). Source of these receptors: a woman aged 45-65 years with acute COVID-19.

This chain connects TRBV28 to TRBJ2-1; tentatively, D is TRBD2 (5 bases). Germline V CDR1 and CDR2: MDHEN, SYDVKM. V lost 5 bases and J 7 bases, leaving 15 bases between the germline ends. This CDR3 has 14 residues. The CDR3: CASSPLAPGNEQFF. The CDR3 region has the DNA TGTGCCAGCAGTCCTCTTGCCCCGGGGAATGAGCAGTTCTTC.

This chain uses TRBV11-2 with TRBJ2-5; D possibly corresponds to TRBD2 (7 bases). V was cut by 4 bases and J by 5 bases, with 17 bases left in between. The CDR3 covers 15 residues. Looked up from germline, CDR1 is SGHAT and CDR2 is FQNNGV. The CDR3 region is CASSYNPGGGETQYF. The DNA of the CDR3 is TGTGCCAGCAGCTACAATCCCGGCGGGGGCGAGACCCAGTACTTC.

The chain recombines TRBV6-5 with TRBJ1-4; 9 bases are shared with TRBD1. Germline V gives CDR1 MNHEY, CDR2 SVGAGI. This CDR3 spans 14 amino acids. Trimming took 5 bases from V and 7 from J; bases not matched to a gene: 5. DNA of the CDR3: TGTGCCAGCAGTCACAGGGGGCGAGGTGAAAAACTGTTTTTT. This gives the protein CASSHRGRGEKLFF.

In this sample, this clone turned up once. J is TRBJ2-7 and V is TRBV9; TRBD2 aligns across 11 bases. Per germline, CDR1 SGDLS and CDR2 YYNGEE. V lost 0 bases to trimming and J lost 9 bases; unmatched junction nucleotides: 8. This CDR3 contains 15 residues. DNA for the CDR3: TGTGCCAGCAGCGTAGATGGAACTAGCGGGAGTGTGCAGTACTTC. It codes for CASSVDGTSGSVQYF.

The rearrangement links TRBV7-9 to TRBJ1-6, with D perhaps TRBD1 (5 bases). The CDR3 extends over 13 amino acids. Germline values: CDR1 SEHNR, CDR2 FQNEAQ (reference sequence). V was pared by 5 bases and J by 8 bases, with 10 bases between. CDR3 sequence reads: CASSPRGDSPLHF. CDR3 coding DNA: TGTGCCAGCAGCCCCCGGGGGGATTCACCCCTCCACTTT.

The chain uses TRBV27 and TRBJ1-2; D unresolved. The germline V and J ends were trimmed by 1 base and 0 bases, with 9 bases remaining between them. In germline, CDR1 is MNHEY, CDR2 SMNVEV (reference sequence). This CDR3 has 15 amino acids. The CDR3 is CASSLYAVANYGYTF. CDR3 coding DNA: TGTGCCAGCAGTTTATATGCGGTCGCTAACTATGGCTACACCTTC.

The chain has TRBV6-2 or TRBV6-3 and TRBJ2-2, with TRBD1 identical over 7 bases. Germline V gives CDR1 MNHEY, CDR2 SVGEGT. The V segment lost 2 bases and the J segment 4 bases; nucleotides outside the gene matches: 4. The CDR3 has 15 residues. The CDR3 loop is CASSYRGRVTGELFF. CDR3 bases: TGTGCCAGCAGTTACAGGGGGCGGGTCACCGGGGAGCTGTTTTTT.

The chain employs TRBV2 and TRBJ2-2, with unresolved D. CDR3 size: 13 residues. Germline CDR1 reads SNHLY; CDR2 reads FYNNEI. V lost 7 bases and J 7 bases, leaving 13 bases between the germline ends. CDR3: CASNFQVNGELFF. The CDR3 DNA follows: TGTGCCAGCAACTTTCAGGTTAACGGGGAGCTGTTTTTT.

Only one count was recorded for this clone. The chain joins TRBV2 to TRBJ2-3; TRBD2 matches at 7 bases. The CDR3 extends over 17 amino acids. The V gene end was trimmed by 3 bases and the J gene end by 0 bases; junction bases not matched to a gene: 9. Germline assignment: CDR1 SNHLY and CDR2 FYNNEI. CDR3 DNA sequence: TGTGCCAGCAGTGATCGGGCGGGAGAGGGTAGCACAGATACGCAGTATTTT. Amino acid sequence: CASSDRAGEGSTDTQYF. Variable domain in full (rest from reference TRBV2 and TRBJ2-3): EPEVTQTPSHQVTQMGQEVILRCVPISNHLYFYWYRQILGQKVEFLVSFYNNEISEKSEIFDDQFSVERPDGSNFTLKIRSTKLEDSAMYFCASSDRAGEGSTDTQYFGPGTRLTVL.

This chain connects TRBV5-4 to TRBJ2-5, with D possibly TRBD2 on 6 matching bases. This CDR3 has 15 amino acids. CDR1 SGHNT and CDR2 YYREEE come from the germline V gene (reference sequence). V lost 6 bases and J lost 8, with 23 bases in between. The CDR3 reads CASTPEVGGGSTQYF. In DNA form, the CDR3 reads TGTGCCAGCACCCCTGAGGTGGGAGGCGGATCTACCCAGTACTTC.

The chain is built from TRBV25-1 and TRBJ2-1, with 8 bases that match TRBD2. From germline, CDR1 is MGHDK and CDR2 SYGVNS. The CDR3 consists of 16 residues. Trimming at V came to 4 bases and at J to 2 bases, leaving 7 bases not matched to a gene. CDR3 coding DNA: TGTGCCAGCAGTGTAGCGGGGTCGAAAACCTACAATGAGCAGTTCTTC. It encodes CASSVAGSKTYNEQFF.

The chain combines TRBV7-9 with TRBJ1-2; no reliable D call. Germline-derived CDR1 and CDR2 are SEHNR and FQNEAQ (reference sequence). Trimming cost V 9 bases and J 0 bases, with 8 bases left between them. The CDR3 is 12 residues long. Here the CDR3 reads CASSTPNYGYTF. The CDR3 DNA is TGTGCCAGTTCCACTCCTAACTATGGCTACACCTTC. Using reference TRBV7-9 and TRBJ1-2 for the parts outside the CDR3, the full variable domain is DTGVSQNPRHKITKRGQNVTFRCDPISEHNRLYWYRQTLGQGPEFLTYFQNEAQLEKSRLLSDRFSAERPKGSFSTLEIQRTEQGDSAMYLCASSTPNYGYTFGSGTRLTVV.

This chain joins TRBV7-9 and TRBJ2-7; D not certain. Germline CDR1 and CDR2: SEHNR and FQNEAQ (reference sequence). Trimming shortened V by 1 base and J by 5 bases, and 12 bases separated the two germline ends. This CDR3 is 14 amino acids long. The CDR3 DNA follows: TGTGCCAGCAGCTTAGAGGCCGATCAGGACGAGCAGTACTTC. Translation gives CASSLEADQDEQYF.

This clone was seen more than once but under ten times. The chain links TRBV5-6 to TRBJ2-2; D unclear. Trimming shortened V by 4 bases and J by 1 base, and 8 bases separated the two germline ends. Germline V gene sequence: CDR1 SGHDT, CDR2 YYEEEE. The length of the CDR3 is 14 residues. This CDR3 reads CASSPTRNTGELFF. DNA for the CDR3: TGTGCCAGCAGCCCCACAAGGAACACCGGGGAGCTGTTTTTT.

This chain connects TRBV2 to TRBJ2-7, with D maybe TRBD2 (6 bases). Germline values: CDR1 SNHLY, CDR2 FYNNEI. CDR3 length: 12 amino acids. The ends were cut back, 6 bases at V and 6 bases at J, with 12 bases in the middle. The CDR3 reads CASRKSGSEQYF. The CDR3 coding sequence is TGTGCCAGCAGGAAATCCGGGAGCGAGCAGTACTTC.

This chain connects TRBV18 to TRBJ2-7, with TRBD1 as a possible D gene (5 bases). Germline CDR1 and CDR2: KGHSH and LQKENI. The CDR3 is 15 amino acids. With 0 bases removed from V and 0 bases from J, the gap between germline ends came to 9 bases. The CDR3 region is CASSPPGTGSYEQYF. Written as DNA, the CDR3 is TGTGCCAGCTCACCACCGGGTACAGGCTCCTACGAGCAGTACTTC.

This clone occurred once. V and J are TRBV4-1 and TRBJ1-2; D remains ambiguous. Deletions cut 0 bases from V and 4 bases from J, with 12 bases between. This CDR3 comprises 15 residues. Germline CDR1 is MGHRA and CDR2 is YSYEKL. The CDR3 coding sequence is TGCGCCAGCAGCCAAGATTCGGGAGTAGGCTATGGCTACACCTTC. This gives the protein CASSQDSGVGYGYTF.